This passage covers 4 T cell receptor beta chains from one sample sequenced in a study of blood T cell repertoires in COVID-19. Only in-frame clones appear in the TCRdb table, and some are missing; sequencing was by immunoSEQ multiplex PCR. The table records about 260,000 clones, 85% to 90% of them present only once. Material for sequencing was PBMCs or T cells enriched from blood (not recorded which). Every receptor here comes from a middle-aged man who had been exposed to COVID-19.

The V and J genes are TRBV5-6 and TRBJ1-5, with 9 bases fitting TRBD1. The V and J ends lost 3 bases and 7 bases, in that order; junction bases with no gene match: 14. This CDR3 is 17 amino acids long. The germline gives CDR1 SGHDT, CDR2 YYEEEE. For the CDR3, the DNA is TGTGCCAGCAGCTCCTTACAGGGGGCTTACTACCAGCAGCCCCAGCATTTT. This gives the protein CASSSLQGAYYQQPQHF. Full variable domain (rest looked up from reference TRBV5-6 and TRBJ1-5): DAGVTQSPTHLIKTRGQQVTLRCSPKSGHDTVSWYQQALGQGPQFIFQYYEEEERQRGNFPDRFSGHQFPNYSSELNVNALLLGDSALYLCASSSLQGAYYQQPQHFGDGTRLSIL.

This clone was found a few times. This chain connects TRBV30 to TRBJ1-5; 8 bases are shared with TRBD1. V was pared by 2 bases and J by 8 bases, with 11 bases of the junction left unmatched. The CDR3 consists of 15 residues. From germline, CDR1 is GTSNPN and CDR2 SVGIG (reference sequence). The CDR3 region has the DNA TGTGCCTGGAGTTCCTCCGGGACAGGCATGGAGCCCCAGCATTTT. It is translated as CAWSSSGTGMEPQHF.

This chain connects TRBV28 to TRBJ2-7; 9 bases agree with TRBD2. The CDR3 runs to 14 residues. The V segment lost 5 bases and the J segment 2 bases; nucleotides outside the gene matches: 4. CDR1 and CDR2 (germline): MDHEN, SYDVKM. This CDR3 reads CASSRSGGTYEQYF. The CDR3 DNA is TGTGCCAGCAGTCGGAGCGGGGGGACCTACGAGCAGTACTTC.

In its sample, this clone was seen once. The chain combines TRBV5-4 with TRBJ1-4; D unresolved. The V end lost 3 bases, the J end lost 0 bases, and 12 bases lay between the germline ends. Per germline, CDR1 SGHNT and CDR2 YYREEE (reference sequence). This CDR3 has 16 amino acids. The CDR3, as DNA: TGTGCCAGCAGCTCGGGTGGTTTTGCAACTAATGAAAAACTGTTTTTT. Protein product: CASSSGGFATNEKLFF.